Presented here are 6 T cell receptor beta chains from one specimen sequenced in a study of T cell responses to AZD1222 COVID-19 vaccine. Here immunoSEQ multiplex PCR was the method, and the copy in TCRdb shows in-frame clones only, minus some. The sample yields roughly 100,000 clones, more than 75% seen once. This specimen consisted of peripheral blood, obtained on day 0 of AZD1222 vaccination. The origin of the receptors is an adult in good health.

CDR3 sequence reads: CASSLQAYNSPLHF. The CDR3 DNA is TGTGCCAGCAGTTTACAGGCCTATAATTCACCCCTCCACTTT. V and J are TRBV6-5 and TRBJ1-6, with D possibly TRBD1 on 5 matching bases. The germline CDR1 and CDR2 sequences are MNHEY and SVGAGI. Trimming removed 4 bases at V and 2 bases at J, with 6 bases between. CDR3 size: 14 residues.

The genes are TRBV7-3 and TRBJ1-2; no clear D. CDR3 length equals 15 residues. The germline V gene has CDR1 SGHTA and CDR2 FQGTGA. V was trimmed by 1 base and J by 6 bases, leaving 15 bases between them. The chain's CDR3 is CASSLRTDSSHGYTF. CDR3 bases: TGTGCCAGCAGCTTAAGGACCGATTCATCCCATGGCTACACCTTC.

This clone was seen only a few times. The chain combines TRBV19 with TRBJ1-2; D not resolved. The CDR3 covers 14 residues. Germline V lookup: CDR1 LNHDA, CDR2 SQIVND (reference sequence). V was cut by 4 bases and J by 0 bases, with 9 bases left in between. CDR3 coding DNA: TGTGCCAGTAGTAAGGTAGATTCTAACTATGGCTACACCTTC. This sequence encodes CASSKVDSNYGYTF.

J is TRBJ1-2 and V is TRBV5-4; D is unclear. Germline V lookup: CDR1 SGHNT, CDR2 YYREEE (reference sequence). This CDR3 contains 14 residues. V gave up 4 bases and J gave up 2 bases, with 12 bases separating them. The CDR3 sequence: CASSAVFSNYGYTF. CDR3 in DNA: TGTGCCAGCAGCGCAGTTTTTTCAAACTATGGCTACACCTTC.

The chain couples TRBV18 to TRBJ1-2; D remains unclear. Germline V gives CDR1 KGHSH, CDR2 LQKENI. The V end was cut by 4 bases, the J end by 3 bases, with 3 bases between. The CDR3 runs 11 residues. The CDR3 DNA is TGTGCCAGCTCACGGGACTATGGCTACACCTTC. It is translated as CASSRDYGYTF.

This clone was observed once. J is TRBJ1-1 and V is TRBV2; D might be TRBD1 (6 bases). Looked up from germline, CDR1 is SNHLY and CDR2 is FYNNEI. Trimming took 9 bases from V and 1 from J, leaving 12 bases between them. The CDR3 covers 13 residues. The CDR3 reads CASQGQQNTEAFF. The CDR3 DNA sequence: TGTGCCAGTCAAGGACAGCAGAACACTGAAGCTTTCTTT.